Below are 27 T cell receptor beta chains sequenced from a single sample in a study of blood T cell repertoires in COVID-19. TCRdb's table, derived via immunoSEQ multiplex PCR, lists solely in-frame clones and lacks some. The top ten hold around 6.8% of the sample, which has under 250,000 clones, about 82% seen once. The source material was peripheral blood. These receptors came from an older woman with active or convalescent COVID-19.

The rearrangement joins TRBV19 to TRBJ2-1, with 7 positions matching TRBD2. V lost 3 bases, J lost 8 bases, and 4 bases stayed unmatched. The CDR3 runs to 13 residues. CDR1 is LNHDA and CDR2 is SQIVND in the germline V gene (reference sequence). CDR3 DNA: TGTGCCAGTAGTATGATTAGCGGGTATGAGCAGTTCTTC. The encoded protein is CASSMISGYEQFF.

The rearrangement joins TRBV15 to TRBJ2-7, with D possibly matching TRBD1 (5 bases). Per germline, CDR1 LNHNV and CDR2 YYDKDF (reference sequence). The CDR3 has 15 amino acids. The V and J ends lost 0 bases and 5 bases respectively, with 14 bases between them. The CDR3: CATSRDLSRAHEQYF. In DNA, the CDR3 is TGTGCCACCAGCAGAGATTTGAGCAGGGCCCACGAGCAGTACTTC.

This chain connects TRBV6-5 to TRBJ1-6, with unresolved D. The CDR3 totals 14 residues. Germline lookup yields CDR1 MNHEY and CDR2 SVGAGI. With 2 bases removed from V and 10 bases from J, the gap between germline ends came to 12 bases. The chain's CDR3 is CASSYGQVGSPLHF. In nucleotides, the CDR3 is TGTGCCAGCAGTTACGGCCAGGTCGGATCACCCCTCCACTTT.

This chain joins TRBV19 and TRBJ1-5; TRBD1 might be the D (5 bases). This CDR3 is 14 amino acids long. The V gene lost 7 bases and the J gene lost 6 bases, with 16 bases spanning the gap. CDR1 and CDR2 from the germline V gene are LNHDA and SQIVND (reference sequence). CDR3 nucleotides: TGTGCCAGTACCCGGTTGGGGGAGGGTCAGCCCCAGCATTTT. Residues: CASTRLGEGQPQHF.

The V gene is TRBV7-2, the J gene TRBJ1-1; 7 nucleotides agree with TRBD1. This CDR3 is built from 14 residues. Germline CDR1 and CDR2: SGHTA and FQGNSA. The J segment lost 2 bases and the V segment lost 5 bases, leaving 5 bases of the junction unmatched. The CDR3 is CASSADRANTEAFF. CDR3 coding DNA: TGTGCCAGCAGCGCCGACAGGGCCAACACTGAAGCTTTCTTT.

In its sample, this clone was seen a few times. This chain uses TRBV20-1 with TRBJ1-2; 7 nucleotides agree with TRBD1. CDR1 DFQATT and CDR2 SNEGSKA come from the germline V gene (reference sequence). V trimming: 3 bases; J trimming: 2 bases; junction bases outside the gene matches: 12. CDR3 length equals 16 residues. The chain's CDR3 is CSASRFTGQPNYGYTF. The CDR3 coding sequence is TGCAGTGCTAGTCGATTCACGGGACAGCCAAACTATGGCTACACCTTC.

The V call is TRBV9, the J call TRBJ1-2, with a weak D call TRBD1 (5 bases). CDR3 length: 13 residues. CDR1 is SGDLS, CDR2 YYNGEE, per germline. Trimming pared 4 bases from V and 0 bases from J, leaving 7 bases between. The CDR3 loop reads CASSPTANYGYTF. The CDR3 DNA sequence: TGTGCCAGCAGCCCGACAGCTAACTATGGCTACACCTTC.

The chain combines TRBV4-1 with TRBJ1-5; possibly TRBD1 for D (6 bases). From germline, CDR1 is MGHRA and CDR2 YSYEKL. The CDR3 length is 17 residues. The ends were cut back, 0 bases at V and 0 bases at J, with 12 bases in the middle. CDR3 protein: CASSQESGDYSNQPQHF. CDR3 nucleotide sequence: TGCGCCAGCAGCCAAGAGTCAGGGGATTATAGCAATCAGCCCCAGCATTTT.

This clone has more than one count but fewer than ten. The chain combines TRBV6-5 with TRBJ2-2; D unclear. Per the germline V gene, CDR1 is MNHEY and CDR2 is SVGAGI. The V end was cut by 6 bases, the J end by 7 bases, with 12 bases between. This CDR3 is 13 amino acids long. DNA for the CDR3: TGTGCCAGCAGCACCCCCCCGGGCGGGGAGCTGTTTTTT. It translates to CASSTPPGGELFF.

DNA for the CDR3: TGCGCCAGCAGCCCATGGACTAGCGGCACCGGGGAGCTGTTTTTT. It encodes CASSPWTSGTGELFF. The chain couples TRBV4-1 to TRBJ2-2; 10 bases fit TRBD2. This CDR3 spans 15 amino acids. Germline V gives CDR1 MGHRA, CDR2 YSYEKL. Unmatched junction bases numbered 3, after V lost 4 bases and J lost 4 bases.

This chain uses TRBV10-1 with TRBJ1-6; possible D gene TRBD1, 6 bases. Trimming pared 4 bases from V and 6 bases from J, leaving 10 bases between. The germline V gene has CDR1 WNHNN and CDR2 SYGVQD (reference sequence). This CDR3 is 14 amino acids long. The CDR3 coding sequence is TGCGCCAGCAGTGTGGACAGAGCTAATTCACCCCTCCACTTT. This sequence encodes CASSVDRANSPLHF.

The chain combines TRBV18 with TRBJ1-1; tentatively, D is TRBD1 (5 bases). V gave up 2 bases and J gave up 5 bases, with 12 bases separating them. This CDR3 is 14 amino acids long. Germline V CDR1 and CDR2: KGHSH, LQKENI. The CDR3, as DNA: TGTGCCAGCTCACCAGACAGTAGGGAAACTGAAGCTTTCTTT. Amino acids: CASSPDSRETEAFF.

This clone was seen more than once but under ten times. This rearrangement joins TRBV9 to TRBJ1-6; tentative D call: TRBD1 (6 bases). Trimming removed 0 bases from V and 9 bases from J, with 16 bases in between. The CDR3 is made up of 16 amino acids. Germline V gives CDR1 SGDLS, CDR2 YYNGEE. The DNA of the CDR3 is TGTGCCAGCAGCGTAGGAAAGACAGGCCTTGGTTCACCCCTCCACTTT. It codes for CASSVGKTGLGSPLHF.

The sample holds a few counts of this clone. This rearrangement joins TRBV3-1 (or the pseudogene TRBV3-2) to TRBJ2-5, with 7 bases matching TRBD2. Per germline, CDR1 LGHDT and CDR2 YNNKEL (reference sequence). CDR3 size: 15 residues. V was clipped by 1 base and J by 4 bases; unmatched bases: 6. The CDR3 reads CASSQVGGIRETQYF. As DNA, the CDR3 is TGTGCCAGCAGCCAAGTGGGGGGGATCAGAGAGACCCAGTACTTC.

This chain connects TRBV18 to TRBJ1-2; 9 bases fit TRBD1. Germline trimming cut 5 bases from V and 6 bases from J; bases unmatched to any gene: 10. CDR1 is KGHSH and CDR2 is LQKENI in the germline V gene. The CDR3 is made up of 15 amino acids. The CDR3 DNA sequence: TGTGCCAGCTCAGCAGGGACAGGGAAAAGACATGGCTACACCTTC. It yields the protein CASSAGTGKRHGYTF. Together with reference TRBV18 and TRBJ1-2, the CDR3 gives the full variable domain: NAGVMQNPRHLVRRRGQEARLRCSPMKGHSHVYWYRQLPEEGLKFMVYLQKENIIDESGMPKERFSAEFPKEGPSILRIQQVVRGDSAAYFCASSAGTGKRHGYTFGSGTRLTVV.

The chain couples TRBV10-2 to TRBJ2-5; 10 bases agree with TRBD2. From germline, CDR1 is WSHSY and CDR2 SAAADI. This CDR3 is 15 amino acids long. V was pared by 7 bases and J by 2 bases, with 7 bases of the junction left unmatched. In nucleotides, the CDR3 is TGCGCCAGCACCTCAGCGGGGGGGCCTCAAGAGACCCAGTACTTC. Its protein product is CASTSAGGPQETQYF.

The V and J genes are TRBV10-1 and TRBJ2-7; 7 bases are a match to TRBD2. The germline gives CDR1 WNHNN, CDR2 SYGVQD (reference sequence). V lost 6 bases, J lost 3 bases, and 14 bases stayed unmatched. The CDR3 has 16 amino acids. The CDR3 is CASSKELALADYEQYF. The DNA for the CDR3 is TGCGCCAGCAGCAAAGAACTAGCGCTAGCAGACTACGAGCAGTACTTC.

The gene calls are TRBV6-4 and TRBJ2-5, with 10 bases aligning to TRBD2. From germline, CDR1 is MRHNA and CDR2 SNTAGT. The trim removed 0 bases at V and 5 bases at J, leaving 3 bases unmatched. The CDR3 loop spans 15 amino acids. The CDR3 protein is CASSDSAGGPETQYF. The CDR3 DNA reads as TGTGCCAGCAGTGACTCAGCGGGGGGGCCGGAGACCCAGTACTTC.

J is TRBJ2-7 and V is TRBV6-5, with unresolved D. CDR1 and CDR2 from the germline V gene are MNHEY and SVGAGI. The ends were cut back, 4 bases at V and 4 bases at J, with 14 bases in the middle. This CDR3 contains 14 residues. The CDR3 coding sequence is TGTGCCAGCAGTTTGGGTGCGGCGGTATACGAGCAGTACTTC. Its protein is CASSLGAAVYEQYF.

This chain uses TRBV4-1 with TRBJ2-3, with a tentative D call TRBD1 (6 bases). Trimming removed 2 bases from V and 0 bases from J, with 18 bases in between. The CDR3 loop spans 18 amino acids. Germline V gene sequence: CDR1 MGHRA, CDR2 YSYEKL. The chain's CDR3 is CASSQRADRSTSTDTQYF. The CDR3 coding sequence is TGCGCCAGCAGCCAACGAGCGGACAGATCTACTAGCACAGATACGCAGTATTTT.

The CDR3 DNA is TGTGCCAGCATTTTAGTAGTTCACAAAACTAGCGGGAGCAATGAGCAGTTCTTC. Translation gives CASILVVHKTSGSNEQFF. The rearrangement uses TRBV21-1 and TRBJ2-1; the table names TRBD2, a call not compared with the DNA. TRBV21-1 is a pseudogene. This CDR3 is built from 18 residues.

The gene calls are TRBV5-4 and TRBJ2-1; no reliable D call. Germline-derived CDR1 and CDR2 are SGHNT and YYREEE (reference sequence). The CDR3 runs to 15 residues. With 0 bases removed from V and 0 bases from J, the gap between germline ends came to 7 bases. CDR3 DNA: TGTGCCAGCAGCTTGGACAGAAGCTCCTACAATGAGCAGTTCTTC. It specifies CASSLDRSSYNEQFF.

The J gene is TRBJ2-2, the V gene TRBV7-3; 8 bases map to TRBD1. V gave up 1 base and J gave up 5 bases; unmatched junction bases: 9. Germline-derived CDR1 and CDR2 are SGHTA and FQGTGA. There are 17 residues in the CDR3. This CDR3 is CASSLNPGQGGTGELFF. Written as DNA, the CDR3 is TGTGCCAGCAGCTTAAATCCCGGACAGGGAGGTACCGGGGAGCTGTTTTTT.

The chain recombines TRBV6-1 with TRBJ1-4; TRBD1 matches at 10 bases. Trimming removed 1 base from V and 8 bases from J; junction bases left unmatched: 10. Germline V gene lookup returns CDR1 MNHNS and CDR2 SASEGT. This CDR3 has 17 amino acids. Here the CDR3 DNA reads TGTGCCAGCAGTGAAGTATCGGGGACAGGGGCGAGAGAAAAACTGTTTTTT. It translates to CASSEVSGTGAREKLFF.

The chain combines TRBV6-5 with TRBJ1-1, with 9 bases lining up with TRBD1. CDR1 MNHEY and CDR2 SVGAGI come from the germline V gene. Losses at the gene ends were 7 bases for V and 7 bases for J; bases not matched to a gene: 10. The CDR3 sequence is 14 residues long. DNA of the CDR3: TGTGCCAGCACTACCACAGGGGGCAGAGTTGAAGCTTTCTTT. Translating it yields CASTTTGGRVEAFF.

V gene TRBV5-1 combines with J gene TRBJ2-3; 10 positions match TRBD2. This CDR3 comprises 13 residues. V dropped 7 bases and J dropped 6; count of bases not matched to a gene: 5. Germline assignment: CDR1 SGHRS and CDR2 YFSETQ. CDR3 loop: CASEEAGGDTQYF. The CDR3 DNA reads TGCGCCAGCGAGGAAGCGGGAGGGGATACGCAGTATTTT.

This clone was seen ten or more times. This rearrangement joins TRBV5-4 to TRBJ1-6, with unresolved D. The germline V gene has CDR1 SGHNT and CDR2 YYREEE (reference sequence). V was trimmed by 0 bases and J by 9 bases, leaving 7 bases between them. The CDR3 extends over 13 amino acids. CDR3 DNA: TGTGCCAGCAGCTTGGGCGGCAGTTCACCCCTCCACTTT. This gives the protein CASSLGGSSPLHF.